What follows are 8 T cell receptor beta chains derived from one specimen sequenced in a study of T cell responses to AZD1222 COVID-19 vaccine. TCRdb's table, derived via immunoSEQ multiplex PCR, lists solely in-frame clones and lacks some. In the table there are around 180,000 clones, about nine tenths of which are singletons. Sequenced here: peripheral blood, sampled on day 0 of AZD1222 vaccination. The receptors come from an adult in good health.

The chain combines TRBV19 with TRBJ1-1; D remains ambiguous. V shed 3 bases and J shed 2 bases, with 19 bases lying between them. Per germline, CDR1 LNHDA and CDR2 SQIVND (reference sequence). The CDR3 loop spans 17 amino acids. Here the CDR3 DNA reads TGTGCCAGTAGTATCCCAAACCCAGGACGTACAAACACTGAAGCTTTCTTT. Translated: CASSIPNPGRTNTEAFF.

The gene calls are TRBV7-3 and TRBJ2-1; TRBD2 might be the D (5 bases). Germline lookup yields CDR1 SGHTA and CDR2 FQGTGA. CDR3 size: 13 residues. The V gene lost 8 bases and the J gene lost 7 bases, with 15 bases spanning the gap. CDR3 amino acids: CASRETGSNEQFF. The DNA of the CDR3 is TGTGCCAGCCGGGAAACGGGCAGTAATGAGCAGTTCTTC. Filled out from reference TRBV7-3 and TRBJ2-1, the complete variable domain reads GAGVSQTPSNKVTEKGKYVELRCDPISGHTALYWYRQSLGQGPEFLIYFQGTGAADDSGLPNDRFFAVRPEGSVSTLKIQRTERGDSAVYLCASRETGSNEQFFGPGTRLTVL.

On this clone: An end of the junction differs from the germline gene, which may be a read error. V and J are TRBV7-3 and TRBJ2-2; TRBD2 agrees at 13 bases. Germline CDR1 SGHTA, CDR2 FQGTGA. This CDR3 region has 18 residues. This chain's CDR3 is CASSVTPGLAGVFGELFF. The DNA for the CDR3 is TGTGCCAGCAGCGTAACGCCAGGACTAGCGGGGGTGTTCGGGGAGCTGTTTTTT.

The V call is TRBV6-5, the J call TRBJ1-2; D gene uncertain. Germline assignment: CDR1 MNHEY and CDR2 SVGAGI. CDR3 size: 13 residues. Between the trimmed V and J ends, which lost 9 bases and 4 bases, there was a span of 15 bases. CDR3 nucleotide sequence: TGTGCCAGTTATGGAGGATTAGGCTATGGCTACACCTTC. It yields the protein CASYGGLGYGYTF.

The gene calls are TRBV5-1 and TRBJ1-1, with D possibly being TRBD1 (6 bases). Germline V gene sequence: CDR1 SGHRS, CDR2 YFSETQ. V was pared by 4 bases and J by 4 bases, with 20 bases between. The CDR3 totals 16 residues. The CDR3 DNA sequence: TGCGCCAGCAGCCCCACGGTGGGGGGCGGGGTCACTGAAGCTTTCTTT. Translation: CASSPTVGGGVTEAFF.

This chain uses TRBV2 with TRBJ1-1, with 10 bases that match TRBD1. CDR1 is SNHLY, CDR2 FYNNEI, per germline. The CDR3 extends over 14 amino acids. The V gene end was trimmed by 7 bases and the J gene end by 5 bases; junction bases not matched to a gene: 7. This CDR3 is CASKDRGRETEAFF. As DNA, the CDR3 is TGTGCCAGCAAGGACAGGGGGAGGGAAACTGAAGCTTTCTTT. Full variable domain (outside the CDR3, taken from reference TRBV2 and TRBJ1-1): EPEVTQTPSHQVTQMGQEVILRCVPISNHLYFYWYRQILGQKVEFLVSFYNNEISEKSEIFDDQFSVERPDGSNFTLKIRSTKLEDSAMYFCASKDRGRETEAFFGQGTRLTVV.

The V and J genes are TRBV30 and TRBJ2-1; TRBD2 matches at 14 bases. CDR3 size: 14 residues. V was clipped by 3 bases and J by 14 bases; unmatched bases: 9. Germline assignment: CDR1 GTSNPN and CDR2 SVGIG (reference sequence). CDR3 residues: CAWRPGLAGVGEFF. CDR3 nucleotides: TGTGCCTGGAGGCCGGGACTAGCGGGGGTTGGTGAGTTCTTC.

In this sample, this clone turned up a few times. This chain links TRBV19 with TRBJ1-3; 8 bases are a match to TRBD1. The CDR3 runs to 15 residues. The trim removed 7 bases at V and 0 bases at J, leaving 5 bases unmatched. Germline V gene lookup returns CDR1 LNHDA and CDR2 SQIVND (reference sequence). In DNA, the CDR3 is TGTGCCAGTACCATTGGGACAGGCTCTGGAAACACCATATATTTT. Translation gives CASTIGTGSGNTIYF.